This entry lists 14 T cell receptor beta chains sequenced from one sample in a study of CD8 T cells in ankylosing spondylitis. Via MiXCR, TCRdb re-called the 5' RACE reads, giving one row per CDR3 protein. Of hundreds of thousands of distinct CDR3 sequences listed, 15% to 25% are singletons. Sequencing was done on a sample of blood, either unsorted or a sorted T cell fraction (not recorded which). The receptors shown here come from a male donor with ankylosing spondylitis or in good health (not recorded which).

This clonotype was counted between two and nine times. This rearrangement joins TRBV11-2 to TRBJ1-5; D remains unclear. The CDR3 is made up of 15 amino acids. The ends were cut back, 1 base at V and 5 bases at J, with 12 bases in the middle. Germline V CDR1 and CDR2: SGHAT, FQNNGV. The chain's CDR3 is CASSLGSGTYQPQHF. The CDR3, as DNA: TGTGCCAGCAGCTTAGGTTCAGGCACTTATCAGCCCCAGCATTTT. Supplemented by reference TRBV11-2 and TRBJ1-5, the full variable domain reads EAGVAQSPRYKIIEKRQSVAFWCNPISGHATLYWYQQILGQGPKLLIQFQNNGVVDDSQLPKDRFSAERLKGVDSTLKIQPAKLEDSAVYLCASSLGSGTYQPQHFGDGTRLSIL.

The chain combines TRBV28 with TRBJ2-5, with D maybe TRBD1 (6 bases). V lost 0 bases and J 6 bases, leaving 8 bases between the germline ends. There are 13 residues in the CDR3. Germline CDR1 is MDHEN and CDR2 is SYDVKM. CDR3 sequence reads: CASSLWDSQTQYF. The CDR3 bases are TGTGCCAGCAGTTTATGGGACAGTCAGACCCAGTACTTC.

This chain connects TRBV5-1 to TRBJ1-4; 9 nucleotides line up with TRBD1. Germline V gives CDR1 SGHRS, CDR2 YFSETQ. V was pared by 3 bases and J by 3 bases, with 3 bases of the junction left unmatched. This CDR3 region has 15 residues. The CDR3 DNA reads as TGCGCCAGCAGCTGGACAGGGGTGCCTAATGAAAAACTGTTTTTT. Translated, it gives CASSWTGVPNEKLFF.

In its sample, this clonotype was seen a few times. The chain carries TRBV7-8 and TRBJ2-3; D is possibly TRBD1 or TRBD2 (5 bases each). Germline assignment: CDR1 SGHVS and CDR2 FQNEAQ. V lost 4 bases and J 6 bases, leaving 5 bases between the germline ends. The CDR3 is made up of 11 amino acids. The CDR3 nucleotides are TGTGCCAGCAGCTGGGGGGATACGCAGTATTTT. It is translated as CASSWGDTQYF.

V is TRBV2 and J is TRBJ2-5; D might be TRBD1 (5 bases). Per germline, CDR1 SNHLY and CDR2 FYNNEI. This CDR3 is built from 15 residues. The V end was cut by 5 bases, the J end by 2 bases, with 15 bases between. The CDR3 reads CASSPTGPPQETQYF. CDR3 coding DNA: TGTGCCAGCAGTCCTACAGGACCCCCACAAGAGACCCAGTACTTC.

This clonotype was counted ten times or more. The chain links TRBV5-6 to TRBJ2-5; no firm D call. The V end lost 4 bases, the J end lost 5 bases, and 15 bases lay between the germline ends. The CDR3 contains 14 residues. Germline CDR1 SGHDT, CDR2 YYEEEE. CDR3 nucleotides: TGTGCCAGCAGCCCCCCGGGTCGTAGGGAGACCCAGTACTTC. Translated: CASSPPGRRETQYF.

The J gene is TRBJ1-5, the V gene TRBV29-1; D possibly corresponds to TRBD1 (6 bases). Germline CDR1 is SQVTM and CDR2 is ANQGSEA. V was pared by 4 bases and J by 4 bases, with 17 bases between. The CDR3 has 15 amino acids. The CDR3 nucleotides are TGCAGCGTTGTGGTGGGGGCAGTTGGGAATCAGCCCCAGCATTTT. It is translated as CSVVVGAVGNQPQHF.

This clonotype was picked up a small number of times. The CDR3 DNA is TGTGCCAGCAGTTTCCAGGGACAGCGAAACTATGGCTACACCTTC. It yields the protein CASSFQGQRNYGYTF. The chain joins TRBV6-5 to TRBJ1-2; 7 positions match TRBD1. The CDR3 is 15 residues long. V shed 4 bases, J shed 2 bases, and the junction held 7 bases outside the gene matches. Germline V CDR1 and CDR2: MNHEY, SVGAGI.

The CDR3 region is CSARDLGETGMVGELFF. The CDR3 bases are TGCAGTGCTAGAGATCTGGGCGAGACAGGGATGGTCGGGGAGCTGTTTTTT. V usage is TRBV20-1 and J usage is TRBJ2-2; TRBD1 agrees at 7 bases. The V gene's germline CDR1 is DFQATT and CDR2 SNEGSKA (reference sequence). The J segment lost 7 bases and the V segment lost 0 bases, leaving 14 bases of the junction unmatched. CDR3 size: 17 residues.

The chain joins TRBV18 to TRBJ2-1; weak D call: TRBD2 (6 bases). The germline V gene encodes CDR1 KGHSH and CDR2 LQKENI. The V gene lost 2 bases and the J gene lost 0 bases, with 14 bases spanning the gap. CDR3 length equals 17 residues. CDR3 protein: CASSPVSSGLSYNEQFF. CDR3 DNA: TGTGCCAGCTCACCAGTGAGTAGCGGCCTCTCCTACAATGAGCAGTTCTTC.

The chain recombines TRBV2 with TRBJ2-2; 8 positions agree with TRBD2. The V gene's germline CDR1 is SNHLY and CDR2 FYNNEI. Trimming removed 4 bases from V and 5 bases from J; junction bases left unmatched: 3. There are 14 residues in the CDR3. For the CDR3, the DNA is TGTGCCAGCAGTGGACCTAGCGGGACCGGGGAGCTGTTTTTT. Amino acid sequence: CASSGPSGTGELFF.

This clonotype was counted only a few times. The chain has TRBV28 and TRBJ1-3; possibly TRBD1 for D (5 bases). V was clipped by 6 bases and J by 0 bases, with 9 bases between them. The CDR3 length is 14 residues. Germline CDR1 MDHEN, CDR2 SYDVKM. CDR3 in amino acids: CASRRQSSGNTIYF. CDR3 DNA: TGTGCCAGCAGAAGACAGAGCTCTGGAAACACCATATATTTT.

The gene calls are TRBV11-2 and TRBJ2-5, with TRBD1 identical over 8 bases. The CDR3 runs to 15 residues. The junction had 6 bases not matched to a gene; V was cut back by 4 bases and J by 2 bases. Germline CDR1 reads SGHAT; CDR2 reads FQNNGV. Here the CDR3 reads CASSSGQALQETQYF. CDR3 DNA sequence: TGTGCCAGCAGCTCGGGACAGGCGTTACAAGAGACCCAGTACTTC.

A single count supports this clonotype. V usage is TRBV6-5 and J usage is TRBJ2-1; 7 bases are shared with TRBD2. CDR1 is MNHEY, CDR2 SVGAGI, per germline. The CDR3 contains 16 residues. The V and J ends lost 4 bases and 9 bases, in that order; junction bases with no gene match: 15. This chain's CDR3 is CASSLAGRFRSGEQFF. In DNA, the CDR3 is TGTGCCAGCAGTTTAGCCGGGAGGTTTCGTTCCGGTGAGCAGTTCTTC.